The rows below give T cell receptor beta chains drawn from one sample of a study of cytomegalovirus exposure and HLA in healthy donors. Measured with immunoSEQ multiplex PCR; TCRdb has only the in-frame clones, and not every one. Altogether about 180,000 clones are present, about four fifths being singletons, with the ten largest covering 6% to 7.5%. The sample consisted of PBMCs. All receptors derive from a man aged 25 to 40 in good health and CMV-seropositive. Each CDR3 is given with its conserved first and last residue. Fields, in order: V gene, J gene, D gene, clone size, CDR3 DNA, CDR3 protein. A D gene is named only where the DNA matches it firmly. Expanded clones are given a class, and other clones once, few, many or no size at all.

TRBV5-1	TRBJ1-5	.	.	TGCGCCAGCAGACTCCCCGTGCGGGACCCCCAGCATTTT	CASRLPVRDPQHF
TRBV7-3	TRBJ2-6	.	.	TGTGCCAGCAAGAGCTCTGGGGCCAACGTCCTGACTTTC	CASKSSGANVLTF
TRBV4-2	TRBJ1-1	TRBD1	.	TGTGCCAGCAGCCAAGATCTAGGACAGGGGGCTTTGGCTGAAGCTTTCTTT	CASSQDLGQGALAEAFF
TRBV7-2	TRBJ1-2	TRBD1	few	TGTGCCAGCAGCTCAAGGACAGGCGACGACTATGGCTACACCTTC	CASSSRTGDDYGYTF
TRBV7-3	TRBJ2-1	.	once	TGTGCCAGCAGCGCGGGTTGGGACACCTACAATGAGCAGTTCTTC	CASSAGWDTYNEQFF
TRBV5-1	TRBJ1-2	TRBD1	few	TGCGCCAGCAGCTTGGGACAGGGGTTTGGCTACACCTTC	CASSLGQGFGYTF
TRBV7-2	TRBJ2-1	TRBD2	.	TGTGCCAGCAGCTTAATACTAGCGGGGCTCTACAATGAGCAGTTCTTC	CASSLILAGLYNEQFF
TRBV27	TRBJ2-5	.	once	TGTGCCAGCAGTTTCATGGGGACTCGGGACAGAGAAGAGACCCAGTACTTC	CASSFMGTRDREETQYF
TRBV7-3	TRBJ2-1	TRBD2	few	TGTGCCAGCAGCAGGACTAGCGGCTCCTACAATGAGCAGTTCTTC	CASSRTSGSYNEQFF
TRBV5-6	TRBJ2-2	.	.	TGTGCCAGCAGCCGGAAACCCAGGGGCCCCGGGGAGCTGTTTTTT	CASSRKPRGPGELFF
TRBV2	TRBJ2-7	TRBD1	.	TGTGCCAGCAGGGAGGACAGGGCAACCTACGAGCAGTACTTC	CASREDRATYEQYF
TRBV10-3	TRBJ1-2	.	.	TGTGCCATCAGTCAAGGGGGAATCAACTATGGCTACACCTTC	CAISQGGINYGYTF
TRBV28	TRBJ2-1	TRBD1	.	TGTGCCAGCAGCAACAGGGGGAGCGATGAGCAGTTCTTC	CASSNRGSDEQFF
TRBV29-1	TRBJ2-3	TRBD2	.	TGCAGCGTTGAAGGGACTAGCGGGGTTGCGGATACGCAGTATTTT	CSVEGTSGVADTQYF
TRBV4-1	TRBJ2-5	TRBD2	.	TGCGCCAGCAGCCAAGCTTGGCTAGCGGGGGGCGAACAAGAGACCCAGTACTTC	CASSQAWLAGGEQETQYF
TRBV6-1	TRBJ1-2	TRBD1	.	TGTGCCAGCAGTGTAGAAGCAGGGGGCTATGGCTACACCTTC	CASSVEAGGYGYTF
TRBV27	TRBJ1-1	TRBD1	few	TGTGCCAGCAGTTTAAGGACAGGTATGAACACTGAAGCTTTCTTT	CASSLRTGMNTEAFF
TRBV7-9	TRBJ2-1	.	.	TGTGCCAGCAGCTTAGCCAGACGAGGCTCCTACAATGAGCAGTTCTTC	CASSLARRGSYNEQFF
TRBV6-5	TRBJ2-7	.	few	TGTGCCAGCAGCCGGGGGACTGGCGACGAGCAGTACTTC	CASSRGTGDEQYF
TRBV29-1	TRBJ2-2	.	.	TGCAGTACCGACAGGCATGGATCCGGGGAGCTGTTTTTT	CSTDRHGSGELFF